The clone carrying this TCR beta chain has just a few counts. Its cognate antigen is unknown. The data were obtained in a study of shared clonotypes between healthy human individuals. TCRdb's copy holds only in-frame clones and misses some; the assay was immunoSEQ multiplex PCR. The data contain more than 550,000 clones, 90% of them singletons. The V gene's germline CDR1 is MNHEY and CDR2 SMNVEV (reference sequence). V was cut by 3 bases and J by 1 base, with 15 bases left in between. There are 16 residues in the CDR3. Recent vaccinations or acute infections were absent in the healthy HIV-negative adult donors. Within Nashville, Tennessee resided all donors, each a Caucasian adult. Findings of the study overall: The expectation was that sequencing depth would affect clonotype sharing among donors.

This clonotype was obtained from a man between 18 and 35 years old in good health. Some clones in this sample may be carry-over from other donors' samples. The sample was memory CD8+ T cells from PBMCs. Indicated subset: CD45RO+ cells pooled with CCR7-negative TemRA cells. The rearrangement links TRBV27 to TRBJ1-1, with a weak D call TRBD1 (5 bases). This CDR3 is CASSFTRFGGNTEAFF. The CDR3 DNA reads TGTGCCAGCAGTTTCACTCGCTTCGGGGGGAACACTGAAGCTTTCTTT.